This section outlines one T cell receptor (beta chain) sequence together with its context. The data are from a study of blood T cell repertoires in COVID-19. For the study at large: PBMCs, B-cell-depleted T cells, or T cells were the source of the cDNA or gDNA that made up the material.

The ends lost 2 bases at V and 2 bases at J; junction bases unmatched: 6. CDR1 is LNHNV and CDR2 is YYDKDF in the germline V gene (reference sequence). CDR3 length equals 15 residues. In the authors' workflow: The assay estimated nucleated cells by amplifying reference gene primers. Data came from immunoSEQ multiplex PCR; TCRdb stores just in-frame clones and leaves some out. V and J calls and clone size come straight from that table; D and trimming were deduced from the DNA. This table holds about 210,000 clones, 82% found once. The sequence was obtained from a woman between 35 and 50 years old with acute or convalescent COVID-19. The rearrangement links TRBV15 to TRBJ2-7; 7 bases agree with TRBD1. The sequenced sample consisted of peripheral blood. The CDR3 sequence: CATSRHRDRAYEQYF. CDR3 sequence (DNA): TGTGCCACCAGCAGACATAGGGACAGAGCCTACGAGCAGTACTTC.